The 15 T cell receptor beta chains in this list originate from one sample, sequenced in a study of Graves' ophthalmopathy and Graves' hyperthyroidism (dated by TCRdb to the late 2010s). Reads for this sample came from an Illumina HiSeq 2000. TCR beta CDR3 regions were amplified from RNA transcripts for repertoire sequencing. HTBI primers and the Qiagen OneStep RT-PCR kit were used in a first-round RT-PCR, which was followed by a second-round multiplex PCR, size selection and purification. The raw public reads went through TCRdb reprocessing: fastp at Q25, MiXCR clone calling, in-frame beta chains kept. When rows share a CDR3 protein, they turn into one entry using the most common DNA and genes. The sample yields around 40,000 distinct CDR3 sequences; over 40% were counted once. More than 15% of the sample is in the top ten clones. Sequences were obtained from peripheral blood. Every receptor here comes from an adult man with Graves' ophthalmopathy.

This clonotype came up a few times. The rearrangement links TRBV2 to TRBJ2-5; a weak D match, TRBD2 (5 bases). This CDR3 comprises 14 residues. Trimming pared 5 bases from V and 5 bases from J, leaving 15 bases between. Germline-derived CDR1 and CDR2 are SNHLY and FYNNEI. CDR3 residues: CASSQRTEEETQYF. The CDR3 DNA sequence: TGTGCCAGCAGTCAAAGGACGGAGGAGGAGACCCAGTACTTC.

The gene calls are TRBV27 and TRBJ2-1, with 12 bases identical to TRBD2. Germline V lookup: CDR1 MNHEY, CDR2 SMNVEV (reference sequence). The CDR3 is made up of 17 amino acids. Germline trimming cut 3 bases from V and 5 bases from J; bases unmatched to any gene: 8. The CDR3 nucleotides read TGTGCCAGCAGTTTTCAGCTAGCGGGAGGGCTAAACAATGAGCAGTTCTTC. Translation: CASSFQLAGGLNNEQFF.

This clonotype was detected many times. The rearrangement uses TRBV11-3 and TRBJ2-2; 10 bases are shared with TRBD2. Germline trimming cut 3 bases from V and 7 bases from J; bases unmatched to any gene: 5. Germline-derived CDR1 and CDR2 are SGHNT and YENEEA. This CDR3 has 15 amino acids. The CDR3 here is CASSLERGGGGELFF. Here the CDR3 DNA reads TGTGCCAGCAGCTTGGAGCGGGGGGGTGGCGGGGAGCTGTTTTTT.

This clonotype was recorded at least ten times. This chain uses TRBV7-2 with TRBJ2-2; a weak D match, TRBD2 (6 bases). Trimming left V 8 bases short and J 9 bases short, with 22 bases between. Per the germline V gene, CDR1 is SGHTA and CDR2 is FQGNSA. The CDR3 loop spans 15 amino acids. The CDR3 region is CASGTPDYPGRELFF. The CDR3 DNA is TGTGCCAGCGGCACGCCGGACTACCCTGGGAGGGAGCTGTTTTTT. The full variable domain, in which reference TRBV7-2 and TRBJ2-2 provide the parts outside the CDR3, is GAGVSQSPSNKVTEKGKDVELRCDPISGHTALYWYRQSLGQGLEFLIYFQGNSAPDKSGLPSDRFSAERTGGSVSTLTIQRTQQEDSAVYLCASGTPDYPGRELFFGEGSRLTVL.

For this clonotype: In this CDR3 the conserved last residue, phenylalanine or tryptophan, is missing, so a read error is likely. This chain links TRBV19 with TRBJ1-5; D is perhaps TRBD1 (5 bases). Germline assignment: CDR1 LNHDA and CDR2 SQIVND (reference sequence). The length of the CDR3 is 10 residues. The CDR3 protein is CASGGQPQHL. CDR3 coding DNA: TGTGCTAGTGGGGGACAGCCCCAGCATTTG.

V and J are TRBV5-1 and TRBJ1-1; D is possibly TRBD1 (6 bases). CDR1 is SGHRS and CDR2 is YFSETQ in the germline V gene. The V and J ends lost 2 bases and 4 bases respectively, with 12 bases between them. The CDR3 runs 14 residues. The CDR3 reads CASSLQGEGTEAFF. The CDR3 nucleotides read TGCGCCAGCAGCTTACAGGGTGAGGGCACTGAAGCTTTCTTT.

The gene calls are TRBV20-1 and TRBJ2-3; 12 bases are a match to TRBD2. The CDR3 is 13 amino acids. V lost 4 bases, J lost 4 bases, and 0 bases stayed unmatched. CDR1 is DFQATT and CDR2 is SNEGSKA in the germline V gene (reference sequence). CDR3 sequence: CSATSGGADTQYF. In nucleotides, the CDR3 is TGCAGTGCTACTAGCGGGGGGGCAGATACGCAGTATTTT.

This sequence joins TRBV9 and TRBJ2-1; D may correspond to TRBD1 or TRBD2 (5 bases each). Germline V CDR1 and CDR2: SGDLS, YYNGEE. Trimming shortened V by 0 bases and J by 10 bases, and 17 bases separated the two germline ends. The CDR3 totals 15 residues. In DNA form, the CDR3 reads TGTGCCAGCAGCGTAGCGAGGGGTAACACCGGGGAGCAGTTCTTC. Protein sequence: CASSVARGNTGEQFF.

This clonotype has a count of ten or more. The V call is TRBV11-2, the J call TRBJ1-2; a possible D gene is TRBD1 (5 bases). Germline V gene sequence: CDR1 SGHAT, CDR2 FQNNGV. The V end lost 0 bases, the J end lost 2 bases, and 13 bases lay between the germline ends. The CDR3 runs 16 residues. For the CDR3, the DNA is TGTGCCAGCAGCTTAGACCGAAGGACACTCAACTATGGCTACACCTTC. Its translation: CASSLDRRTLNYGYTF. Filled out from reference TRBV11-2 and TRBJ1-2, the complete variable domain reads EAGVAQSPRYKIIEKRQSVAFWCNPISGHATLYWYQQILGQGPKLLIQFQNNGVVDDSQLPKDRFSAERLKGVDSTLKIQPAKLEDSAVYLCASSLDRRTLNYGYTFGSGTRLTVV.

This clonotype was seen many times. The rearrangement joins TRBV3-1 to TRBJ2-5; D may be TRBD1 (5 bases). The CDR3 loop spans 15 amino acids. In germline, CDR1 is LGHDT, CDR2 YNNKEL (reference sequence). The V end lost 0 bases, the J end lost 2 bases, and 10 bases lay between the germline ends. The CDR3 region has the DNA TGTGCCAGCAGCCAAGATCTGAAGGGGCAAGAGACCCAGTACTTC. This gives the protein CASSQDLKGQETQYF.

This clonotype was seen just once. This clone may be a read error of a much larger clone one base away. The rearrangement uses TRBV27 and TRBJ2-1; D remains unclear. V dropped 3 bases and J dropped 2 bases, with 8 bases sitting between them. Germline V gene sequence: CDR1 MNHEY, CDR2 SMNVEV (reference sequence). The CDR3 consists of 14 residues. CDR3 DNA: TGTGCCAGCAGTTTCTGGAGCCCCTACAATGAGCAGTTCTTC. Protein sequence: CASSFWSPYNEQFF.

The genes are TRBV19 and TRBJ2-1; D is perhaps TRBD1 or TRBD2 (6 bases each). This CDR3 has 15 residues. Germline lookup yields CDR1 LNHDA and CDR2 SQIVND (reference sequence). V lost 11 bases and J 0 bases, leaving 17 bases between the germline ends. This CDR3 is CASRGVGSSYNEQFF. The CDR3 DNA follows: TGTGCCTCAAGGGGGGTTGGGAGCTCCTACAATGAGCAGTTCTTC.

This clonotype has a count of ten or more. CDR3 loop: CASSSGVGRETQYF. CDR3 sequence (DNA): TGTGCCAGCAGCTCCGGAGTGGGGAGAGAGACCCAGTACTTC. V and J are TRBV7-9 and TRBJ2-5; D is perhaps TRBD2 (5 bases). The V end was cut by 4 bases, the J end by 4 bases, with 13 bases between. Germline-derived CDR1 and CDR2 are SEHNR and FQNEAQ (reference sequence). This CDR3 region has 14 residues.

Ten or more counts support this clonotype. This chain uses TRBV5-1 with TRBJ2-1, with 7 bases identical to TRBD1. Trimming cost V 7 bases and J 7 bases; bases outside gene matches: 11. The CDR3 length is 14 residues. Germline V CDR1 and CDR2: SGHRS, YFSETQ. The CDR3 reads CASGGTGVGNEQFF. The CDR3 DNA reads as TGCGCCAGCGGAGGAACAGGGGTGGGGAATGAGCAGTTCTTC.

By its share, this clonotype is medium-sized. J is TRBJ1-3 and V is TRBV2; D is unresolved. The CDR3 totals 12 residues. CDR1 is SNHLY, CDR2 FYNNEI, per germline. V was trimmed by 6 bases and J by 7 bases, leaving 10 bases between them. The CDR3 region has the DNA TGTGCCAGCAGAACCGGTGGGAACACCATATATTTT. Protein product: CASRTGGNTIYF.